The source of this T cell receptor beta chain is a study of cytomegalovirus exposure and HLA in healthy donors listed by TCRdb under 2017. For the study in its entirety: An earlier analysis of approximately 550 of the donors reported more than 250 Gb of sequence data and more than 90 million unique TCR beta sequences from about 180 million T cells. A later analysis re-analyzed previously published TCR beta repertoires from 660 or so donors and added high-resolution HLA genotyping to study TCR occurrence patterns. Genome-wide SNP genotypes for about 65% of the 666 donors were used in a later genetic analysis, which treated that subset as a discovery cohort. Across 398 genotyped donors of the cohort, an average of about 240,000 unique TCR beta nucleotide sequences per donor were sequenced, and approximately 17% of those sequences were non-productive. Every discovery cohort repertoire had been produced on one sequencing platform. Donor age, sex, ethnicity and CMV serostatus were collected together with the repertoire data. To predict cytomegalovirus infection status, the study brought together high-throughput TCR immunosequencing, statistical association of individual TCRs with disease status, and machine learning. Class I and class II HLA loci were covered by the typing at four-digit resolution. Typing coverage varied by locus: roughly 629-630 donors for A, B, C, DRB1 and DQB1; more than 500 for DQA1; nearly 610 for DPA1; approximately 470 for DPB1. Of the roughly 410 genotyped donors, approximately 81% were placed in the genetic ancestry cluster associated with self-reported Caucasian donors. The aim of the study was to test whether cataloging public T cell receptors could identify signatures of past pathogen exposure. A handful of DR-DQ haplotypes were handled as single units for association and clustering because linkage in the cohort was strong. The study profiled the T cell repertoires of 666 subjects by immunosequencing and related them to cytomegalovirus serostatus. Besides the first cohort of 550 to 750 subjects, a separate validation cohort made up of roughly 120 different subjects was used. Roughly 300 gigabases of sequencing data and some 85 million unique TCR sequences were included in an early release covering several hundred HLA-typed donors. An earlier analysis of roughly 580 of the donors used high-throughput TCR beta sequencing to judge whether each TCR beta V gene segment behaved as functional or pseudogenic. In the later analysis, no new phenotypic data were used to find candidate immune exposures; instead, reliance was placed on TCR beta sequences and their occurrence across donors.

Taken from the germline V gene, the CDR1 and CDR2 loops are MNHEY and SVGAGI. The CDR3 covers 14 residues, taking in both the cysteine and the phenylalanine. This entry keeps only the CDR3 DNA: 42 bases, framed from base 1. V trim: 6 bases; J trim: 7 bases; unmatched bases: 7. Beyond this particular receptor, the publication reports: Three of the identified cytomegalovirus-associated TCR beta chains were confirmed in vitro to be specific for cytomegalovirus antigens. Compared with equally common non-associated chains, HLA-associated TCR beta chains in a later analysis were more clonally expanded and had lower generation probabilities. A further reported finding was that TCR beta sequences accurately predicted the HLA-A and HLA-B alleles for most subjects in the first cohort. In a later analysis, TCR association rates were found to vary across HLA loci, with the most associated TCRs seen for DRB1 alleles and the fewest for HLA-C alleles. Most TCR sequences were seen in very few donors, while some public TCRs were found in many individuals. In the study, approximately 160 TCR beta chains were listed as associated with cytomegalovirus. The 87-base-pair reads could not distinguish some IMGT-functional V segments, including TRBV6-2 and TRBV6-3, so those segments were excluded. A later analysis associated about 18,000 TCR beta sequences with specific HLA alleles at a false discovery rate of 0.05. Linkage disequilibrium might explain the correlated functional status among segregating V segments, but an unknown experimental factor could not be excluded. Broadly in line with IMGT annotations, most TCR beta V segments showed up in productive rearrangements about 90% or about 30% of the time in an earlier analysis of some 590 of the donors. The classifier was reported to diagnose cytomegalovirus status with high specificity and sensitivity in both the original cohort and the validation cohort. CMV serostatus was the only immune exposure information available for the cohort. The cohort was sequenced for TCR beta chains only, and without alpha or paired-chain data the features that could be detected were limited. Presence/absence analyses assumed roughly uniform sequencing depth across donors, an assumption that may not hold. A later genetic analysis associated a missense DCLRE1C variant with V-gene and J-gene trimming of TCR beta chains, and an independent cohort replicated the association. Assigning TCR associations to individual alleles was difficult when HLA alleles, especially DR and DQ, strongly co-occurred. According to a later analysis, parvovirus B19, influenza, CMV and Epstein-Barr virus appeared linked to several top co-occurrence clusters. HLA typing was unavailable for some donors at each locus, so association tests used only the typed subset. In a later genetic analysis, fewer N-insertions in productive TCRs were reported among donors in an Asian-associated ancestry cluster than the roughly 640-donor mean. It was suggested by the authors that the approach could potentially be generalized to other disease states and immunological phenotypes. Because counts were too low, about 18 rarely observed V segments, including chromosome 9 orphons, were excluded from the earlier analysis of a few hundred of the donors. A group of highly shared sequence variants was considered likely to be a technical artifact of the sequencing pipeline. A later analysis found that most CMV-associated TCR beta chains appeared HLA-restricted, with HLA associations seemingly driven largely by CMV exposure.

The method behind the library was the immunoSEQ multiplex PCR assay. For the multiplex PCR, a mixture combining 60 forward primers for TCR Vbeta segments and 13 reverse primers for TCR Jbeta segments was used. Amplification of the CDR3 region of rearranged TCR beta genes was performed with a multiplex PCR assay on genomic DNA. The amplified TCR beta libraries were sequenced on the Illumina HiSeq System as 87-base-pair reads. The published analysis was carried out like this. A later analysis counted tens of millions of unique TCR beta chains across the 550 to 750 repertoires, and around 9.9 million of these chains were shared by at least two donors. A nearest-neighbor algorithm error-corrected the raw reads and collapsed the reads into unique sequences, merging closely related sequences to remove PCR and sequencing errors. To assign V, D and J gene segments, CDR3 sequences were aligned to IMGT reference sequences. Each retained sequence needed at least a six-nucleotide match to both a V gene segment and a J gene segment. Rearrangements were called productive when the CDR3 lacked stop codons and stayed in frame with V and J; all others were non-productive. CDR3 was defined by IMGT convention, running from the second conserved V-encoded cysteine to the conserved J-encoded phenylalanine. In an earlier analysis of more than 550 of the donors, sequences lacking an unambiguous match to a single V gene segment were excluded. In an earlier analysis of around 600 of the donors, V segments were called functional above 56.7% productive rearrangements and were called segregating when the between-donor standard deviation exceeded 5%. A statistical classification framework was developed to diagnose cytomegalovirus status using the catalog of TCR beta chain sequences. V and J gene assignment, in a later analysis, came from comparing TCR nucleotide sequences with IMGT/GENE-DB human TR gene sequences. The TCRdist pipeline was used in a later analysis to assign CDR3 sequences and most-parsimonious VDJ recombination scenarios. In a later analysis, each TCR beta chain was defined by its CDR3 amino acid sequence together with its V-gene family, and reads lacking a unique V-gene family were excluded. A later analysis removed roughly 590 highly shared, low-generation-probability nucleotide sequences to deal with suspected cross-contamination and a sequencing artifact. In a later analysis, a clonal expansion index for each public chain was calculated from normalized within-repertoire ranks of inferred template counts. In a later analysis, generation probabilities were computed using a VDJ recombination model fitted to out-of-frame rearrangements, and the results were checked against IGoR. A later analysis scored TCR-TCR, TCR-HLA and TCR-CMV co-occurrence with hypergeometric tests, applying a repertoire-size bias correction to TCR pairs. In a later analysis, false discovery rates were estimated by permuting HLA or CMV assignments 20 times. In a later analysis, co-occurring TCRs were grouped using DBSCAN, and TCRdist sequence similarity was added for clustering within HLA-allele-positive subsets. Repertoires with fewer than 30,000 or more than 120,000 public chains, plus five repertoires with anomalous nucleotide sharing, were excluded from co-occurrence clustering. TCRdb re-hosts the immuneACCESS table, in-frame sequences only. Its copies lack some clones; in the studies checked, an unresolved V gene accounts for under half of them, and the cause for the rest is not known. From that table come the V and J calls and clone size; the DNA was used to work out D and trimming. The sample has about 140,000 clones on record, 80% of them singletons. Around 2.5% of the sample rests with the top ten.

In total, over 600 healthy bone marrow donors made up the cohort. Cohort members were all nominally healthy when sampled, although unrecorded immune exposures were likely present. The donor tested CMV seronegative and was one of the 352 seronegative cohort members. A peripheral blood sample was provided by each donor, and peripheral blood mononuclear cells were used for TCR beta sequencing. The Qiagen DNeasy Blood Extraction Kit was used to extract genomic DNA from the blood cell samples. In regard to this clone: The antigen it binds to is not known. Qualities for individual bases were not recorded, and no much larger clone is one base off.

Source material: PBMCs. This chain joins TRBV6-5 to TRBJ1-4, with 8 bases aligning to TRBD1. The source of this sequence is a man in his fifties in good health and CMV-seronegative. The DNA sequence follows: TGTGCCAGCAGGCGACAGGGGATGAGTGAAAAACTGTTTTTT. The resulting protein is CASRRQGMSEKLFF.